The 10 T cell receptor beta chains below come from one sample, sequenced in a study of shared clonotypes between healthy human individuals (TCRdb year 2020). The library was built by means of the immunoSEQ multiplex PCR assay. Sourced from immuneACCESS, this table was stored by TCRdb with only in-frame sequences that have V and J called. A share of the clones is absent; for the studies checked, an unresolved V gene accounts for under half, and the remainder has no known explanation. For this sample there are around 750,000 clones; less than 85% appear just once. The top ten constitute approximately 1.6% of the sample. The sequencing sample was made of memory CD4+ T cells sorted from blood. The sample's cell subset or site label, in plain terms: CD45RA-negative fraction. The receptors come from a woman between 25 and 40 years old in good health.

The genes are TRBV7-9 and TRBJ1-4; TRBD1 is a possible D gene (6 bases). The CDR3 sequence is 15 residues long. Trimming pared 7 bases from V and 8 bases from J, leaving 20 bases between. Germline V gene lookup returns CDR1 SEHNR and CDR2 FQNEAQ (reference sequence). CDR3 nucleotides: TGTGCCAGCACACTCTTAAGCACAGGGAACGAAAAACTGTTTTTT. Amino acid sequence: CASTLLSTGNEKLFF.

The CDR3 loop is CSVERPKELYGYTF. For the CDR3, the DNA is TGCAGCGTTGAACGGCCAAAAGAGCTCTATGGCTACACCTTC. The chain carries TRBV29-1 and TRBJ1-2; D not certain. CDR3 length: 14 residues. Germline values: CDR1 SQVTM, CDR2 ANQGSEA. V lost 2 bases, J lost 4 bases, and 14 bases lay in between.

The CDR3: CASSRDSHSGANVLTF. CDR3 in DNA: TGTGCCAGCAGCCGGGACAGCCACTCTGGGGCCAACGTCCTGACTTTC. This chain joins TRBV11-2 and TRBJ2-6; 7 nucleotides align to TRBD1. Germline V gene sequence: CDR1 SGHAT, CDR2 FQNNGV. Trimming cost V 5 bases and J 0 bases; bases outside gene matches: 4. This CDR3 comprises 16 residues.

J is TRBJ2-7 and V is TRBV6-1; D possibly uses TRBD1 or TRBD2 (6 bases each). The CDR3 runs 15 residues. CDR1 and CDR2 from the germline V gene are MNHNS and SASEGT. The ends were cut back, 2 bases at V and 0 bases at J, with 11 bases in the middle. CDR3 nucleotide sequence: TGTGCCAGCAGTGAATTGGCGGGACACTCCTACGAGCAGTACTTC. Amino acid sequence: CASSELAGHSYEQYF.

A remark on this clone: A read error is the likely source, as a far larger clone sits one nucleotide away. This same CDR3 is encoded by further DNA sequences in the sample. The rearrangement joins TRBV5-1 to TRBJ2-1; 8 nucleotides align to TRBD1. CDR3 length: 15 residues. V lost 0 bases and J lost 7; bases outside the gene matches: 6. Per the germline V gene, CDR1 is SGHRS and CDR2 is YFSETQ. The CDR3 DNA reads TGCGCCAGCAGCTTGGTAGGAACAGGGGGAAATGAGCAGTTCTTC. Amino acids: CASSLVGTGGNEQFF.

The V call is TRBV5-1, the J call TRBJ2-5; TRBD2 agrees at 14 bases. J gave up 4 bases and V 4 bases, and 9 bases lay outside the gene matches. The germline gives CDR1 SGHRS, CDR2 YFSETQ. This CDR3 has 17 residues. CDR3 sequence (DNA): TGCGCCAGCAGCCCCATTGGACTAGCGGGAGGAATAGAGACCCAGTACTTC. Translated, it gives CASSPIGLAGGIETQYF.

The chain recombines TRBV7-2 with TRBJ2-7; D not certain. Germline V gene lookup returns CDR1 SGHTA and CDR2 FQGNSA. There are 11 residues in the CDR3. V was trimmed by 7 bases and J by 6 bases, leaving 10 bases between them. CDR3 sequence (DNA): TGTGCCAGCAAGTCTCAGGTCGAGCAGTACTTC. This translates into CASKSQVEQYF.

The rearrangement uses TRBV27 and TRBJ1-1; TRBD1 agrees at 8 bases. The CDR3 consists of 16 residues. V lost 6 bases, J lost 8 bases, and 17 bases stayed unmatched. The germline gives CDR1 MNHEY, CDR2 SMNVEV (reference sequence). For the CDR3, the DNA is TGTGCCAGCAGGAGATATGGGACAGGACACCTAAGGGAAGCTTTCTTT. Its translation is CASRRYGTGHLREAFF.

This sequence joins TRBV7-9 and TRBJ2-7; tentatively, D is TRBD2 (6 bases). Germline values: CDR1 SEHNR, CDR2 FQNEAQ (reference sequence). The ends were cut back, 2 bases at V and 0 bases at J, with 20 bases in the middle. The CDR3 sequence is 18 residues long. CDR3 sequence reads: CASSLQASGAPSSYEQYF. The CDR3 DNA reads TGTGCCAGCAGCTTACAAGCCTCGGGAGCACCGAGCTCCTACGAGCAGTACTTC.

This chain joins TRBV5-1 and TRBJ2-7, with 8 bases that match TRBD1. The CDR3 spans 15 residues. V gave up 0 bases and J gave up 6 bases; unmatched junction bases: 8. CDR1 is SGHRS, CDR2 YFSETQ, per germline. The CDR3 DNA sequence: TGCGCCAGCAGCTTGGGCCTGGACAGGGTAAGCGAGCAGTACTTC. Translated, it gives CASSLGLDRVSEQYF.